The rows below give T cell receptor beta chains drawn from one sample of a study of blood T cell repertoires in COVID-19. The method was immunoSEQ multiplex PCR; TCRdb's version includes in-frame clones alone and lacks a portion of them. Of 200,000 to 250,000 clones in the sample, about 84% were seen once. Sequencing was carried out using PBMCs or T cells enriched from blood (not recorded which). These receptors all come from a woman aged 45 to 65 who had recovered from COVID-19. Each CDR3 is given with its conserved first and last residue. D genes are given only for firm matches. Clone size, where shown, is once, few, many, or a class for clones that have expanded.

D gene,J gene,V gene,clone size,CDR3 DNA,CDR3 protein
NA,TRBJ1-5,TRBV28,NA,TGTGCCAGCAGTTCCCCGACAGATACGCCCCAGCATTTT,CASSSPTDTPQHF
NA,TRBJ1-4,TRBV27,few,TGTGCCAGCAGTTTATGGGCCGCAACTAATGAAAAACTGTTTTTT,CASSLWAATNEKLFF
TRBD1,TRBJ2-5,TRBV2,NA,TGTGCCAGCAGTGGCCACAGGGGGGAGACCCAGTACTTC,CASSGHRGETQYF
NA,TRBJ1-2,TRBV12-5,NA,TGTGCTAGTGGTTTGGCCCCTTCCGGGAACTATGGCTACACCTTC,CASGLAPSGNYGYTF
TRBD2,TRBJ2-7,TRBV7-2,NA,TGTGCCAGCAGCCTTGGACTAGCGGCTCTCTACGAGCAGTACTTC,CASSLGLAALYEQYF
NA,TRBJ2-7,TRBV9,NA,TGTGCCAGCAGCGTAGCAGGGGTCGCCTACGAGCAGTACTTC,CASSVAGVAYEQYF
NA,TRBJ1-6,TRBV9,NA,TGTGCCAGCAGCGAAAGAAAGGGGAATTCACCCCTCCACTTT,CASSERKGNSPLHF
TRBD1,TRBJ1-5,TRBV7-9,NA,TGTGCCAGCAGCCGGGGGACAGTGATGAATGGCAATCAGCCCCAGCATTTT,CASSRGTVMNGNQPQHF
NA,TRBJ1-2,TRBV30,NA,TGTGCCTGGAACCAGAGGCACACAGGGATCTATGGCTACACCTTC,CAWNQRHTGIYGYTF
TRBD1,TRBJ1-4,TRBV4-3,NA,TGCGCCAGCGGCCGGGACAGGGCTGAAAAACTGTTTTTT,CASGRDRAEKLFF
NA,TRBJ1-3,TRBV5-6,NA,TGTGCCAGCAGCGCCAGACTGTTCTCTGGAAACACCATATATTTT,CASSARLFSGNTIYF
NA,TRBJ1-5,TRBV2,NA,TGTGCCAGCAGTGAAGCCTCGACAGTGAGCAATCAGCCCCAGCATTTT,CASSEASTVSNQPQHF
NA,TRBJ1-5,TRBV3-1/TRBV3-2,NA,TGTGCCAGCAGCCTCCAGGATCAGCCCCAGCATTTT,CASSLQDQPQHF
NA,TRBJ2-7,TRBV10-1,NA,TGCGCCAGCAGTGAGTCCGGGGCAGGAGGGATCTACGAGCAGTACTTC,CASSESGAGGIYEQYF
NA,TRBJ2-3,TRBV7-3,NA,TGTGCCAGCAGCGGAGGAGATGATACGCAGTATTTT,CASSGGDDTQYF
NA,TRBJ2-1,TRBV12-5,NA,TGTGCTAGTGGTTTAGGAGGGGTAAATGAGCAGTTCTTC,CASGLGGVNEQFF
TRBD1,TRBJ2-5,TRBV19,NA,TGTGCCAGTAACCAGGGCAGGGGGGAGACCCAGTACTTC,CASNQGRGETQYF
TRBD1,TRBJ1-6,TRBV11-2,NA,TGTGCCAGCAGCCAGATGGGACAGGGAGGGATCCGGAATTCACCCCTCCACTTT,CASSQMGQGGIRNSPLHF
TRBD1,TRBJ2-7,TRBV19,NA,TGTGCCAGTAGTACCGCAGGGGGTGGACCCCAGTACTTC,CASSTAGGGPQYF
NA,TRBJ1-2,TRBV28,NA,TGTGCCAGCAGTTTTGGGGCGCAGGGGCTCAGGGGTGGCTACACCTTC,CASSFGAQGLRGGYTF
TRBD2,TRBJ2-7,TRBV4-3,NA,TGCGCCAGCAGCGTAGGCCTTAGCGGGGGGCAGTACGAGCAGTACTTC,CASSVGLSGGQYEQYF
NA,TRBJ1-2,TRBV9,few,TGTGCCAGCAGCCCACAGACAGGCCCGCTCGCTAACTATGGCTACACCTTC,CASSPQTGPLANYGYTF
TRBD1,TRBJ1-1,TRBV6-5,NA,TGTGCCAGCAGGACCCAGATCCGGGACAGTACTGAAGCTTTCTTT,CASRTQIRDSTEAFF
TRBD2,TRBJ2-2,TRBV5-1,NA,TGCGCCAGCAGCCGGGACTACGCGAACACCGGGGAGCTGTTTTTT,CASSRDYANTGELFF